The 6 T cell receptor beta chains below were found in one sample sequenced in a study of Ad26.COV2.S vaccination and SARS-CoV-2 variants. Treatment given: around 19 received Ad26.COV2.S at low or high dose, single or two shots; about 5 received placebo; per-sample allocation not given. Specimens were obtained on day 63 following the first vaccine or placebo injection. TCRdb keeps only in-frame clones here, not all; method: immunoSEQ multiplex PCR. The sample lists 450,000 to 550,000 clones; about 88% were seen once. Material: peripheral blood, obtained in a trial of Ad26.COV2.S vaccine versus placebo. The receptor source for this set is a person aged 18-65 years who received the Ad26.COV2.S COVID-19 vaccine or a placebo.

The V and J genes are TRBV11-2 and TRBJ1-2; TRBD1 agrees at 8 bases. The germline CDR1 and CDR2 sequences are SGHAT and FQNNGV. The CDR3 length is 16 residues. V dropped 1 base and J dropped 8; count of bases not matched to a gene: 12. CDR3 nucleotide sequence: TGTGCCAGCAGCTTAGCTGGACAGGGAATTTCTTTAGGCTACACCTTC. The encoded protein is CASSLAGQGISLGYTF. Using reference TRBV11-2 and TRBJ1-2 for the parts outside the CDR3, the full variable domain is EAGVAQSPRYKIIEKRQSVAFWCNPISGHATLYWYQQILGQGPKLLIQFQNNGVVDDSQLPKDRFSAERLKGVDSTLKIQPAKLEDSAVYLCASSLAGQGISLGYTFGSGTRLTVV.

CDR3 region: CASSPRGSRLNEQFF. The CDR3 DNA sequence: TGTGCCAGCAGCCCGCGCGGCAGCAGGCTAAATGAGCAGTTCTTC. The chain employs TRBV7-9 and TRBJ2-1; no clear D. Germline CDR1 SEHNR, CDR2 FQNEAQ (reference sequence). The CDR3 has 15 residues. Trimming left V 5 bases short and J 7 bases short, with 18 bases between.

V and J are TRBV24-1 and TRBJ1-2, with 8 nucleotides matching TRBD1. V was pared by 8 bases and J by 3 bases, with 25 bases of the junction left unmatched. Germline V gene lookup returns CDR1 KGHDR and CDR2 SFDVKD. The CDR3 runs 20 residues. The chain's CDR3 is CATKRASWRTGNILDYGYTF. The DNA for the CDR3 is TGTGCCACCAAACGTGCTTCCTGGAGGACAGGGAATATCTTGGACTATGGCTACACCTTC.

The chain combines TRBV11-2 with TRBJ2-7, with D unresolved. Per germline, CDR1 SGHAT and CDR2 FQNNGV. The CDR3 sequence is 13 residues long. V dropped 5 bases and J dropped 7 bases, with 15 bases sitting between them. The CDR3 loop reads CASSLGSPGEQYV. CDR3 sequence (DNA): TGTGCCAGCAGCCTGGGATCGCCGGGTGAGCAGTACGTC.

This clone has just a few counts. The chain couples TRBV29-1 to TRBJ2-1; D is tentatively TRBD1 or TRBD2 (5 bases each). Trimming took off 4 bases at V and 4 bases at J, with 11 bases between the two ends. In germline, CDR1 is SQVTM, CDR2 ANQGSEA. The length of the CDR3 is 13 residues. The DNA for the CDR3 is TGCAGCGTTGCCGGGACCAATTACAATGAGCAGTTCTTC. It is translated as CSVAGTNYNEQFF.

The table lists this clone with a count of one. V gene TRBV24-1 combines with J gene TRBJ1-5, with D uncertain. The CDR3 contains 14 residues. V lost 1 base and J 3 bases, leaving 6 bases between the germline ends. Germline V CDR1 and CDR2: KGHDR, SFDVKD. CDR3 sequence: CATSDFGANQPQHF. Here the CDR3 DNA reads TGTGCCACCAGTGATTTTGGCGCCAATCAGCCCCAGCATTTT.